This TCR beta chain was captured by sequencing in a study of T cells in Graves' hyperthyroidism and ophthalmopathy (dated by TCRdb to 2018 to 2020). Regarding the research as a whole: Peripheral blood was collected at initial diagnosis, before any treatment. The paper describes TCR Vbeta CDR3 sequencing of 135 peripheral blood samples, made up of under 50 ophthalmopathy patients, 70 to 75 hyperthyroidism patients and some 17 progressor patients. An independent validation cohort of about 20 hyperthyroidism patients and approximately 15 patients who later progressed to ophthalmopathy tested prospective prediction of ophthalmopathy. The 100 discovery patients were randomly divided into training and test sets at a 7:3 ratio. In several Graves' hyperthyroidism patients, the study also compared T-cell repertoires from thyroid tissue with T-cell repertoires from blood. To identify TCR V-J signatures that set the groups apart, the researchers used a discovery cohort of more than 95 patients, made up of approximately 43 with Graves' ophthalmopathy and about 59 with stable Graves' hyperthyroidism. Once sampling was done, hyperthyroidism patients were given methimazole at a starting dose of 30 mg daily, whereas ophthalmopathy patients were given high-dose intravenous methylprednisolone. Overall study outcomes, separate from this receptor: Blood samples also contained most of the expanded thyroid clonotypes (frequency above 0.001), which suggests that blood repertoires may reflect thyroid immune responses. A 13 V-J signature model separated ophthalmopathy from stable hyperthyroidism, with nearly 90% sensitivity and approximately 81% specificity in cross-validation and 80%/75% in testing. No statistical method was used to fix the sample size in advance, and group allocation was not hidden from the investigators. In validation, the model predicted progression to ophthalmopathy a median of roughly 6.5 months before onset, with approximately 68% sensitivity and more than 72% specificity.

The table lists this clonotype with many counts. What this receptor recognizes is not known. The input lacks base qualities; no much larger clone sits a single base away. Stable Graves' hyperthyroidism was defined as the absence of progression to ophthalmopathy over 18 months of follow-up. Hyperthyroidism patients were newly diagnosed, had a disease duration of under 2 months, and were aged 18 to 65 years. Patients with uncontrolled infections, other autoimmune diseases, pregnancy or lactation were excluded. Diagnoses relied on clinical symptoms, serum thyroxine and TRAb, thyroid ultrasound and orbital computed tomography. PBMCs were isolated from approximately 10 ml of fresh peripheral blood by Ficoll-Paque density gradient centrifugation. Total RNA was extracted using Trizol reagent, and RNA quality was assessed on an Agilent 2100 Bioanalyzer. Amplification of TCR beta CDR3 regions was carried out from RNA transcripts. For the first round of RT-PCR on the TCR CDR3, the HTBI primer set was used together with the Qiagen OneStep RT-PCR kit. Libraries were constructed in a second round of multiplex PCR, after which size selection and purification were performed. Paired-end sequencing of the libraries was performed with 100 bp reads on an Illumina HiSeq2000. On the study's bioinformatics: SOAPnuke was used to process the raw data, removing reads that contained adapters or uncalled bases, had a mean Phred below 15, or lacked an exact match to the constant primer or identifier. COPE v1.2.5 was used to merge the high-quality paired reads, and each unique nucleotide sequence was defined as a clonotype. Clonotypes were aligned to IMGT TRBV, TRBD and TRBJ reference segments using MiTCR v1.1. Only V-J combinations with frequency above 0.0001, covering 99.2% of repertoires, were analysed. The TCS score was defined as the ratio of F50 (clonal expansion) to E x V (chaos), calculated using BLOSUM62-based TCRdist between CDR3 peptides within each V-J. Welch's t-statistics and random forest reduced roughly 540 V-J features to under 15, which were used in a naive Bayes classifier (R e1071). In-frame beta chains were kept once TCRdb had trimmed the public reads at Q25 with fastp and called clones with MiXCR. Rows are combined by CDR3 protein, so each entry shows the most common genes and DNA. For this entry, the V and J calls and clone size follow TCRdb and not the study's own pipeline. This sample has 190,000 or so distinct CDR3 sequences in its table, and about 17% of those were observed once. The ten largest clones capture 35% to 50% of the sample.

As encoded in the germline V gene, CDR1 is SGHVS while CDR2 is FNYEAQ. Including the terminal cysteine and phenylalanine, the CDR3 comprises 16 residues. The retained sequence is limited to the CDR3, 48 bases, with the frame set at the first base. V and J are trimmed by 5 bases and 5 bases, and the gene matches miss 6 bases of the junction. Recombination connected TRBV7-6 to TRBJ2-2, and 12 bases in between align with TRBD2. The clonotype was recovered from a man aged 35 to 55 with Graves' hyperthyroidism. Material: blood. CDR3 region: CASSPWTSGETGELFF. The sequenced DNA: TGTGCCAGCAGCCCCTGGACTAGCGGGGAGACCGGGGAGCTGTTTTTT.